These 20 T cell receptor beta chains were sequenced from one sample in a study of T-cell memory formation after mild COVID-19. MiXCR was run by TCRdb on the 5' RACE reads, yielding one entry per CDR3 protein. This repertoire shows 300,000 to 400,000 distinct CDR3 sequences, about an eighth found once; its top ten account for under 25%. The sample taken for sequencing was PBMCs or a T cell subset sorted from them (not recorded which). These receptors all come from a man between 18 and 29 years old who had mild COVID-19 (a few samples of this study predate the infection). Cell type and time point are not known.

This clonotype was observed many times. J is TRBJ2-1 and V is TRBV4-2, with D maybe TRBD2 (6 bases). The CDR3 totals 16 residues. Germline V gene lookup returns CDR1 LGHNA and CDR2 YNFKEQ. V was shortened by 1 base and J by 5 bases, with 15 bases between the two germline ends. The CDR3 sequence: CASSQGGGEIDNEQFF. The CDR3 coding sequence is TGTGCCAGCAGCCAAGGGGGCGGGGAGATCGACAATGAGCAGTTCTTC.

This clonotype occurred a few times. This chain joins TRBV6-4 and TRBJ1-5; unclear D gene. Germline assignment: CDR1 MRHNA and CDR2 SNTAGT. This CDR3 contains 13 residues. Trimming left V 4 bases short and J 4 bases short, with 8 bases between. This CDR3 is CASSAEENQPQHF. For the CDR3, the DNA is TGTGCCAGCAGTGCGGAAGAAAATCAGCCCCAGCATTTT.

The rearrangement links TRBV5-6 to TRBJ2-3; D gene unclear. The germline V gene encodes CDR1 SGHDT and CDR2 YYEEEE. V lost 1 base and J 0 bases, leaving 6 bases between the germline ends. This CDR3 is built from 14 residues. Here the CDR3 reads CASSLYRSTDTQYF. CDR3 DNA sequence: TGTGCCAGCAGCTTGTACAGAAGCACAGATACGCAGTATTTT.

This clonotype was counted at least ten times. The chain combines TRBV6-5 with TRBJ2-7, with 8 positions matching TRBD1. Germline loops: CDR1 MNHEY, CDR2 SVGAGI. The CDR3 is 14 amino acids. Trimming at V came to 5 bases and at J to 2 bases, leaving 5 bases not matched to a gene. This chain's CDR3 is CASSPGTGPYEQYF. Written as DNA, the CDR3 is TGTGCCAGCAGTCCGGGGACAGGACCCTACGAGCAGTACTTC.

This clonotype turned up a few times. The gene calls are TRBV9 and TRBJ2-3, with 7 bases lining up with TRBD1. The CDR3 has 14 residues. Trimming took 3 bases from V and 6 from J; bases not matched to a gene: 7. CDR1 and CDR2 (germline): SGDLS, YYNGEE. The CDR3 is CASSADRARDTQYF. For the CDR3, the DNA is TGTGCCAGCAGCGCTGACAGGGCCAGGGATACGCAGTATTTT. Using reference TRBV9 and TRBJ2-3 for the parts outside the CDR3, the full variable domain is DSGVTQTPKHLITATGQRVTLRCSPRSGDLSVYWYQQSLDQGLQFLIQYYNGEERAKGNILERFSAQQFPDLHSELNLSSLELGDSALYFCASSADRARDTQYFGPGTRLTVL.

The chain uses TRBV9 and TRBJ1-5; D uncertain. The CDR3 totals 10 residues. Germline CDR1 and CDR2: SGDLS and YYNGEE. V gave up 7 bases and J gave up 5 bases, with 4 bases separating them. CDR3 loop: CASGDQPQHF. In DNA, the CDR3 is TGTGCCAGCGGGGATCAGCCCCAGCATTTT.

This clonotype was found many times. V gene TRBV6-2 or TRBV6-3 combines with J gene TRBJ1-6; weak D call: TRBD1 (6 bases). V dropped 2 bases and J dropped 13 bases, with 15 bases sitting between them. Germline assignment: CDR1 MNHEY and CDR2 SVGEGT. This CDR3 region has 14 residues. Here the CDR3 reads CASSYPRPGDPLHF. Here the CDR3 DNA reads TGTGCCAGCAGTTACCCTCGGCCAGGGGATCCCCTCCACTTT.

This clonotype was seen a few times. At one boundary the junction diverges from the germline segment, which might be a read error. This chain connects TRBV6-6 to TRBJ2-7; possible D gene TRBD2, 7 bases. The CDR3 totals 17 residues. Germline CDR1 and CDR2: MNHNY and SVGAGI (reference sequence). CDR3: CASSDSGGRLNYYEQYF. The CDR3 nucleotides are TGTGCCAGCAGTGACTCGGGGGGCAGACTAAATTACTACGAGCAGTACTTC.

In the case of this clonotype: A much more abundant neighbour one base away suggests this may be a read error. The V and J genes are TRBV4-1 and TRBJ2-7; tentative D call: TRBD1 (6 bases). The V end was cut by 5 bases, the J end by 3 bases, with 14 bases between. Looked up from germline, CDR1 is MGHRA and CDR2 is YSYEKL. The CDR3 runs 14 residues. CDR3 coding DNA: TGCGCCAGCAGCACCGTGCAGGGGCACTACGAGCAGTACTTC. Protein: CASSTVQGHYEQYF.

The chain joins TRBV7-3 to TRBJ2-2, with D unresolved. The length of the CDR3 is 12 residues. Germline V CDR1 and CDR2: SGHTA, FQGTGA. Trimming cost V 4 bases and J 6 bases, with 6 bases left between them. The DNA of the CDR3 is TGTGCCAGCAGCTCTGCTGCCGGGGAGCTGTTTTTT. It is translated as CASSSAAGELFF.

CDR3 DNA sequence: TGTGCCAGCAGCTTAGACGCGGGACCCCTCCACTTT. It yields the protein CASSLDAGPLHF. The genes are TRBV7-2 and TRBJ1-6; D is uncertain. Germline V gene lookup returns CDR1 SGHTA and CDR2 FQGNSA. Trimming took 1 base from V and 12 from J, leaving 7 bases between them. The CDR3 spans 12 residues.

The table lists this clonotype with a few counts. The chain uses TRBV18 and TRBJ2-7; D may be TRBD1 (6 bases). The CDR3 is 13 amino acids. Germline CDR1 KGHSH, CDR2 LQKENI. V was shortened by 3 bases and J by 7 bases, with 13 bases between the two germline ends. The CDR3 DNA follows: TGTGCCAGCTCACCCAGCCGCAGGGGTGAGCAGTACGTC. Its translation: CASSPSRRGEQYV.

The V and J genes are TRBV19 and TRBJ1-5; D is unresolved. The germline gives CDR1 LNHDA, CDR2 SQIVND (reference sequence). The CDR3 is 14 amino acids. The V gene lost 5 bases and the J gene lost 0 bases, with 8 bases spanning the gap. CDR3 DNA sequence: TGTGCCAGTAGTCTGACGGCTAGCAATCAGCCCCAGCATTTT. This encodes CASSLTASNQPQHF.

This clonotype was seen a handful of times. The chain recombines TRBV29-1 with TRBJ1-1; the D is unclear. CDR1 and CDR2 from the germline V gene are SQVTM and ANQGSEA. Trimming took off 7 bases at V and 4 bases at J, with 16 bases between the two ends. The length of the CDR3 is 13 residues. This CDR3 is CSALGATGTEAFF. In nucleotides, the CDR3 is TGCAGCGCACTGGGCGCCACGGGCACTGAAGCTTTCTTT.

This clonotype came up a few times. The chain employs TRBV29-1 and TRBJ1-5; perhaps TRBD1 as D (6 bases). In germline, CDR1 is SQVTM, CDR2 ANQGSEA. Trimming took off 4 bases at V and 3 bases at J, with 10 bases between the two ends. The CDR3 consists of 13 residues. This CDR3 reads CSVVQGLNQPQHF. The DNA for the CDR3 is TGCAGCGTTGTACAGGGCCTCAATCAGCCCCAGCATTTT.

This clonotype was picked up a small number of times. This sequence joins TRBV6-5 and TRBJ1-5; TRBD1 matches at 7 bases. Germline lookup yields CDR1 MNHEY and CDR2 SVGAGI. This CDR3 has 14 residues. The V and J ends lost 5 bases and 10 bases, in that order; junction bases with no gene match: 11. Here the CDR3 reads CASSATGVYRPQHF. CDR3 sequence (DNA): TGTGCCAGCAGTGCAACAGGGGTTTACCGTCCCCAGCATTTT.

The rearrangement uses TRBV7-9 and TRBJ2-5, with a weak D call TRBD2 (5 bases). The germline V gene encodes CDR1 SEHNR and CDR2 FQNEAQ (reference sequence). Trimming pared 5 bases from V and 0 bases from J, leaving 10 bases between. CDR3 length: 14 residues. The CDR3 loop reads CASSLGEYQETQYF. The CDR3 DNA sequence: TGTGCCAGCAGCCTCGGGGAGTACCAAGAGACCCAGTACTTC.

This clonotype has ten or more counts. One junction end disagrees with the germline gene, perhaps due to a read error. This chain joins TRBV5-1 and TRBJ1-2; D gene unclear. The CDR3 spans 13 residues. Germline V gene data show CDR1 as SGHRS and CDR2 as YFSETQ. CDR3: CASSLGPNYGYTF. CDR3 nucleotides: TGTGCCAGCAGCTTAGGCCCTAACTATGGCTACACCTTC.

Many counts were recorded for this clonotype. This sequence joins TRBV5-6 and TRBJ2-1, with D possibly being TRBD1 or TRBD2 (5 bases each). Germline V CDR1 and CDR2: SGHDT, YYEEEE. There are 17 residues in the CDR3. V was shortened by 1 base and J by 4 bases, with 18 bases between the two germline ends. The CDR3 is CASSLPALAEGYNEQFF. Here the CDR3 DNA reads TGTGCCAGCAGCTTGCCCGCTCTAGCAGAGGGGTACAATGAGCAGTTCTTC.

This clonotype was observed once. The chain recombines TRBV7-3 with TRBJ2-1, with D possibly matching TRBD2 (6 bases). Germline V gene lookup returns CDR1 SGHTA and CDR2 FQGTGA. Trimming removed 1 base at V and 10 bases at J, with 11 bases between. The CDR3 is 13 residues long. The CDR3 reads CASSLNGGGEQFF. The CDR3 nucleotides are TGTGCCAGCAGCTTAAACGGGGGAGGCGAGCAGTTCTTC.